This paragraph reports one T cell receptor (beta chain). What it binds is unknown. This sample stems from a study of shared clonotypes between healthy human individuals. Study information: Each donor had three CD4 naive, three CD4 memory, two CD8 naive and one CD8 memory plate.

Per sorted-subset replicate PCR, input was 200 to 250 ng DNA, representing around 28,000 T cell genomes. Here immunoSEQ multiplex PCR was the method, and the copy in TCRdb shows in-frame clones only, minus some. There are around 690,000 clones in the sample; less than 95% occur only once, and 30% to 40% lies in the top ten. The study, taken as a whole, reports: Roughly 5% of naive CD4 clonotypes were common to a few donors. Naive subsets, compared against memory subsets, generally had larger estimated richness values.

Sequencing was carried out using memory CD8+ T cells from PBMCs. The subset was: CD45RO+ cells pooled with CCR7-negative TemRA cells. The TCR was taken from a man aged 18 to 30 in good health. Some clones in this sample may be carry-over from other donors' samples.

CDR3 sequence: CASSQDPPLADYYNEQFF. Here the CDR3 DNA reads TGTGCCAGCAGCCAAGATCCCCCTCTAGCGGACTATTACAATGAGCAGTTCTTC. J is TRBJ2-1 and V is TRBV4-2; 7 bases fit TRBD2. The CDR3 is made up of 18 amino acids. The germline V gene has CDR1 LGHNA and CDR2 YNFKEQ. J was trimmed by 4 bases and V by 0 bases; bases with no gene match: 12.